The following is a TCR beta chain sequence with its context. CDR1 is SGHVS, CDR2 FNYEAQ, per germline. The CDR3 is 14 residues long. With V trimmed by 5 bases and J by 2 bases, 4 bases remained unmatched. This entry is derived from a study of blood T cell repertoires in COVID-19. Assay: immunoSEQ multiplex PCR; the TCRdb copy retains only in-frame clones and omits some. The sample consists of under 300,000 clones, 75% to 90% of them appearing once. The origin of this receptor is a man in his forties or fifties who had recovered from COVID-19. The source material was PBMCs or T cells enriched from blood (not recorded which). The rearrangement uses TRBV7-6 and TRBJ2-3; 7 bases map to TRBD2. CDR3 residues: CASSLGGITDTQYF. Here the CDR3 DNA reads TGTGCCAGCAGCCTCGGGGGGATCACAGATACGCAGTATTTT.